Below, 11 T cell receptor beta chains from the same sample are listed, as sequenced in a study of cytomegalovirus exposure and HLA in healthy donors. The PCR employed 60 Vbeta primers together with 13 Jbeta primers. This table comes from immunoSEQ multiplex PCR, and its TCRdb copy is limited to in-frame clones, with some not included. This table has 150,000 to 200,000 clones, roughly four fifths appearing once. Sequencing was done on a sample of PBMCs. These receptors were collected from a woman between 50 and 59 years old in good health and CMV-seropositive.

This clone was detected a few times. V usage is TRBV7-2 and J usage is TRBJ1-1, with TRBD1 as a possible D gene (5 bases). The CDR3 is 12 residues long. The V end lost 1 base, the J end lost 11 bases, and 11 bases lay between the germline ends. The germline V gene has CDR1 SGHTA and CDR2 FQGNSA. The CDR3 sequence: CASSLGRGRAFF. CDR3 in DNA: TGTGCCAGCAGCTTAGGAAGGGGCCGCGCTTTCTTT.

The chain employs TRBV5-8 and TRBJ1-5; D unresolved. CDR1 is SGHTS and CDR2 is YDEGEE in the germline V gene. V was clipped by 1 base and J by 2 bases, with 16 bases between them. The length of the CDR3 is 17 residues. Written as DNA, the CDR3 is TGTGCCAGCAGCTTGTTTGATGGTGCGTTGGGCAATCAGCCCCAGCATTTT. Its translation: CASSLFDGALGNQPQHF. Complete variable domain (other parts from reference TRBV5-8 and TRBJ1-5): EAGVTQSPTHLIKTRGQQATLRCSPISGHTSVYWYQQALGLGLQFLLWYDEGEERNRGNFPPRFSGRQFPNYSSELNVNALELEDSALYLCASSLFDGALGNQPQHFGDGTRLSIL.

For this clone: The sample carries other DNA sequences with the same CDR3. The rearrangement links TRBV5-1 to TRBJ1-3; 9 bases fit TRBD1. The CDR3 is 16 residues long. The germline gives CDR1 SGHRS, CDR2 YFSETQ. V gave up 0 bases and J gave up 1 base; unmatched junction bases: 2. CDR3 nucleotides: TGCGCCAGCAGCTTGGCGGGACAGGGATCTGGAAACACCATATATTTT. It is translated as CASSLAGQGSGNTIYF.

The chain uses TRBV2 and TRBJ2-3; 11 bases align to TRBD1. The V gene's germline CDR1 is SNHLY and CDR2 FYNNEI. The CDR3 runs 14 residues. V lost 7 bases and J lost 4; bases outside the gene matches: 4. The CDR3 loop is CASTDRGLPDTQYF. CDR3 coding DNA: TGTGCCAGCACGGACAGGGGGCTCCCAGATACGCAGTATTTT.

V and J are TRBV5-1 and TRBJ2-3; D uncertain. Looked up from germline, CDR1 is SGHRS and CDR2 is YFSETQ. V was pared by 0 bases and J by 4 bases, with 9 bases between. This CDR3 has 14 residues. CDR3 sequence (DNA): TGCGCCAGCAGCTTGGTTCACTTTTCAGATACGCAGTATTTT. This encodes CASSLVHFSDTQYF.

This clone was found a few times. The CDR3 nucleotides are TGTGCCAGCAGCTTACACGGAGAGAGCTCCTACGAGCAGTACTTC. It encodes CASSLHGESSYEQYF. The V and J genes are TRBV11-2 and TRBJ2-7; no firm D call. This CDR3 has 15 residues. In germline, CDR1 is SGHAT, CDR2 FQNNGV. The germline V and J ends were trimmed by 2 bases and 0 bases, with 11 bases remaining between them.

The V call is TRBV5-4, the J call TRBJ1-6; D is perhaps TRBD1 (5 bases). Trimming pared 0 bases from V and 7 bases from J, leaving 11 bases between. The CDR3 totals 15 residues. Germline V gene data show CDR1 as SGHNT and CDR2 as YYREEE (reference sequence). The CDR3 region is CASSLAGSVNSPLHF. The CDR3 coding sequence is TGTGCCAGCAGCTTGGCAGGGTCGGTCAATTCACCCCTCCACTTT.

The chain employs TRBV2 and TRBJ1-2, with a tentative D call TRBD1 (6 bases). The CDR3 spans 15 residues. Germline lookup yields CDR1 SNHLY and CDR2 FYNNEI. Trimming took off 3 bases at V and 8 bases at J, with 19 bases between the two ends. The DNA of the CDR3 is TGTGCCAGCAGTGAGCAATTGACAGGACCCCGGGGCTACACCTTC. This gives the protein CASSEQLTGPRGYTF. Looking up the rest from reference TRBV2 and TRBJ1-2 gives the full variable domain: EPEVTQTPSHQVTQMGQEVILRCVPISNHLYFYWYRQILGQKVEFLVSFYNNEISEKSEIFDDQFSVERPDGSNFTLKIRSTKLEDSAMYFCASSEQLTGPRGYTFGSGTRLTVV.

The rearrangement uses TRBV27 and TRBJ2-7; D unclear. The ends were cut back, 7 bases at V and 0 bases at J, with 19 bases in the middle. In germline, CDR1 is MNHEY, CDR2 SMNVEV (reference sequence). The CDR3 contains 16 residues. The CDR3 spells CASNASLYRSSYEQYF. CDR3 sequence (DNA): TGTGCCAGCAACGCATCCCTCTATAGGAGCTCCTACGAGCAGTACTTC.

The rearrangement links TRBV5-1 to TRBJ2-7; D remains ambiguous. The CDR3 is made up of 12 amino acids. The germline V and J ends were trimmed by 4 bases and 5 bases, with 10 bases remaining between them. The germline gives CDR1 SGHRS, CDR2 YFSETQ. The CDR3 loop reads CASSPAIDEQYF. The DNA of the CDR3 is TGCGCCAGCAGCCCAGCGATCGACGAGCAGTACTTC.

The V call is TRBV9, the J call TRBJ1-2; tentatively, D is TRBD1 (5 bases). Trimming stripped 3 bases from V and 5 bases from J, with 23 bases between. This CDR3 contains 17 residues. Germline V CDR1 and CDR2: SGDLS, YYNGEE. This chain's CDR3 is CASSGVGVRWGIYGYTF. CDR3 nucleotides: TGTGCCAGCAGCGGGGTAGGGGTTAGATGGGGAATATATGGCTACACCTTC.